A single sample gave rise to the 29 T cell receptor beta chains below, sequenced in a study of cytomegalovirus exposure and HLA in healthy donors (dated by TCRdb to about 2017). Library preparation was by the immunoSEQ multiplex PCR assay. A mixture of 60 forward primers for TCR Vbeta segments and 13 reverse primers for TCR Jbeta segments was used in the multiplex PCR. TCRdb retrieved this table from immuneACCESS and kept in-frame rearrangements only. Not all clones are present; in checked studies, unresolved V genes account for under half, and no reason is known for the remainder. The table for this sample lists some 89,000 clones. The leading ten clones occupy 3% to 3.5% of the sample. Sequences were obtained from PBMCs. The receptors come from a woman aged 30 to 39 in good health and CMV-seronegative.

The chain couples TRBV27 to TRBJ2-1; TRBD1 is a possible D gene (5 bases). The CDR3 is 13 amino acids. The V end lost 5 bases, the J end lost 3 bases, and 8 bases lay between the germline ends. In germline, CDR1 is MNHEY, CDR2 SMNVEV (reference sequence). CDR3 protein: CASSLGHYNEQFF. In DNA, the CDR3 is TGTGCCAGCAGTCTCGGACACTACAATGAGCAGTTCTTC.

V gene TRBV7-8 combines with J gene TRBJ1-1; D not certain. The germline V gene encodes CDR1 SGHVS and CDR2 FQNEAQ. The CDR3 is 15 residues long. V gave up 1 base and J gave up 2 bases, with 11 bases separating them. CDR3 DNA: TGTGCCAGCAGCTTAGTGGGTCGGGGAAACACTGAAGCTTTCTTT. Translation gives CASSLVGRGNTEAFF.

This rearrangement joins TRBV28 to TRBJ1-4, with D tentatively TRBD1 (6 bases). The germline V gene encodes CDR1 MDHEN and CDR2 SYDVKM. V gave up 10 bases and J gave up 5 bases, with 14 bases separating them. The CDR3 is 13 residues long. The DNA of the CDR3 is TGTGCCACCAGGGGCCAGGGAAATGAAAAACTGTTTTTT. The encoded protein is CATRGQGNEKLFF. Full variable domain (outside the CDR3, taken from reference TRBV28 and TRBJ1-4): DVKVTQSSRYLVKRTGEKVFLECVQDMDHENMFWYRQDPGLGLRLIYFSYDVKMKEKGDIPEGYSVSREKKERFSLILESASTNQTSMYLCATRGQGNEKLFFGSGTQLSVL.

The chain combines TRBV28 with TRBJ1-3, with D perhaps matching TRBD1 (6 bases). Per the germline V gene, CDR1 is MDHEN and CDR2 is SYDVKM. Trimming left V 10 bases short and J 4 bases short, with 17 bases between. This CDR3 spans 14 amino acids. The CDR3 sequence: CATGDLTSGNTIYF. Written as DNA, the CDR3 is TGTGCCACAGGGGATTTAACATCGGGAAACACCATATATTTT.

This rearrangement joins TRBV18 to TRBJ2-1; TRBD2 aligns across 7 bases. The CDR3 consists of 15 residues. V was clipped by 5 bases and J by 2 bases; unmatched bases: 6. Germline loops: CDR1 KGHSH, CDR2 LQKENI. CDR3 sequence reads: CASSSREVAYNEQFF. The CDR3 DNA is TGTGCCAGCTCATCCCGGGAGGTGGCCTACAATGAGCAGTTCTTC.

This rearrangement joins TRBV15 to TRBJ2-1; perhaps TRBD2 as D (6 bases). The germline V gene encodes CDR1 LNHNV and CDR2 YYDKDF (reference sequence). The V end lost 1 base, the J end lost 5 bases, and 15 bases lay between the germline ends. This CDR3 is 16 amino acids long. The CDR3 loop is CATSRGVAGFDNEQFF. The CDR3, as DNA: TGTGCCACCAGCAGAGGAGTGGCGGGGTTCGACAATGAGCAGTTCTTC.

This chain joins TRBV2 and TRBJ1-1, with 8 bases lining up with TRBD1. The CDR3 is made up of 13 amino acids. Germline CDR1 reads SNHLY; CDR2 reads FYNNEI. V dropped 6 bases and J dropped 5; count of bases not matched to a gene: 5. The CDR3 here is CASSLDRATEAFF. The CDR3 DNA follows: TGTGCCAGCAGCTTGGACAGGGCAACTGAAGCTTTCTTT.

CDR3 sequence (DNA): TGTGCCAGCAGTGCCCCCAAGCAGTACTTC. Protein sequence: CASSAPKQYF. This chain links TRBV6-1 with TRBJ2-7; D is unclear. Per the germline V gene, CDR1 is MNHNS and CDR2 is SASEGT. Deletions cut 4 bases from V and 8 bases from J, with 6 bases between. There are 10 residues in the CDR3.

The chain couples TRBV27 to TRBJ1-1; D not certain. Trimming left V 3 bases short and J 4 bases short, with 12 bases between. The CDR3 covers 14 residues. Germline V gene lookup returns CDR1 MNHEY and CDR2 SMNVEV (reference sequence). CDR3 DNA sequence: TGTGCCAGCAGTTTTATTCCAGAATCCACTGAAGCTTTCTTT. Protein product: CASSFIPESTEAFF.

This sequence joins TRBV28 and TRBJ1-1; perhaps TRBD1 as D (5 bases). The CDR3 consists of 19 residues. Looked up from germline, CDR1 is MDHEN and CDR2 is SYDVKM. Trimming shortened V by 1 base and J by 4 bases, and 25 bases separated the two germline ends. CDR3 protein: CASSLLGYLAGPEGTEAFF. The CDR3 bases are TGTGCCAGCAGTTTATTAGGATACTTAGCAGGGCCAGAAGGCACTGAAGCTTTCTTT.

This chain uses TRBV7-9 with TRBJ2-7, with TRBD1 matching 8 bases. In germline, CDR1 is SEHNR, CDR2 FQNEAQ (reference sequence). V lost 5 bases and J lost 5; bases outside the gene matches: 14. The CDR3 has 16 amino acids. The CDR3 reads CASSPQQGRGLNEQYF. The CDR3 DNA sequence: TGTGCCAGCAGCCCTCAACAGGGCAGGGGGCTCAACGAGCAGTACTTC.

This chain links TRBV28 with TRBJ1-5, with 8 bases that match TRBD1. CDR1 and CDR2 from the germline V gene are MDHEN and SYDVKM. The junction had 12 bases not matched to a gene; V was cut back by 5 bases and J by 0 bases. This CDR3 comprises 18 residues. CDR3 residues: CASSLPGQGDYSNQPQHF. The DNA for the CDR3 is TGTGCCAGCAGTCTTCCCGGACAGGGTGATTATAGCAATCAGCCCCAGCATTTT.

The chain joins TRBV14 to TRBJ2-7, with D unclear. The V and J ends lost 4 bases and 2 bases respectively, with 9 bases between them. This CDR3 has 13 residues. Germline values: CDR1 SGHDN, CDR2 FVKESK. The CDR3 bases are TGTGCCAGCAGCCCAGGCCCCACCTACGAGCAGTACTTC. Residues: CASSPGPTYEQYF.

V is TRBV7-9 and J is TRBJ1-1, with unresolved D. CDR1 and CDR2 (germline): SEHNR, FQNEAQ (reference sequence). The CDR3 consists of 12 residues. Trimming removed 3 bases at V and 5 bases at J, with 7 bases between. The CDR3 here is CASSFGDTEAFF. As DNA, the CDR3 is TGTGCCAGCAGCTTCGGAGATACTGAAGCTTTCTTT.

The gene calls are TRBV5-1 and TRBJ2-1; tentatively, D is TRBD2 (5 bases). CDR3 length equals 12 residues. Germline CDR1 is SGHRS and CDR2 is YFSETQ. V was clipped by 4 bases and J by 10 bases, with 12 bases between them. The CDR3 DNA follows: TGCGCCAGCAGCGCGGAGGTCTTAGAGCAGTTCTTC. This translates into CASSAEVLEQFF.

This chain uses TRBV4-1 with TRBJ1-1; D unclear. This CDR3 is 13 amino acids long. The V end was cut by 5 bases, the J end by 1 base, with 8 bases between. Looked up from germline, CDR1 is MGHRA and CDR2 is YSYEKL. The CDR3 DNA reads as TGCGCCAGCAGCGGAGTAGGGAACACTGAAGCTTTCTTT. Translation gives CASSGVGNTEAFF.

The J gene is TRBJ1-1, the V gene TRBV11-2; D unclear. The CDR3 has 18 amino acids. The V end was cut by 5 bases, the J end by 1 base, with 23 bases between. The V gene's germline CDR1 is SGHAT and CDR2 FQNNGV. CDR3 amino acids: CASSQDRREIGRNTEAFF. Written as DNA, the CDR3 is TGTGCCAGCAGCCAAGATCGGAGGGAGATAGGGAGGAACACTGAAGCTTTCTTT.

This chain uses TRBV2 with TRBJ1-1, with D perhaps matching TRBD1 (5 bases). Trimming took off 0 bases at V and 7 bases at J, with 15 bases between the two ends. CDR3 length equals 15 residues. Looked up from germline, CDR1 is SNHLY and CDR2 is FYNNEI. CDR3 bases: TGTGCCAGCAGTGAAGCGCGGTTGCGGGGCGGTGAAGCTTTCTTT. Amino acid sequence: CASSEARLRGGEAFF.

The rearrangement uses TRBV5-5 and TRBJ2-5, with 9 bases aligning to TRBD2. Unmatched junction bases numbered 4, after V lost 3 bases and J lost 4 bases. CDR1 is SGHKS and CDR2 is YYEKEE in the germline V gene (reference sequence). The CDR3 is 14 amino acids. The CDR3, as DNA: TGTGCCAGCAGCTCTCTAGCGGGAAGAGAGACCCAGTACTTC. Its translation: CASSSLAGRETQYF.

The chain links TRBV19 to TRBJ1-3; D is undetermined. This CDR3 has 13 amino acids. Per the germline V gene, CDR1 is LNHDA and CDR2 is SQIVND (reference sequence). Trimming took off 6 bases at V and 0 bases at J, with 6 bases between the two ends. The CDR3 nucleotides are TGTGCCAGTAGAAGCAACTCTGGAAACACCATATATTTT. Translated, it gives CASRSNSGNTIYF.

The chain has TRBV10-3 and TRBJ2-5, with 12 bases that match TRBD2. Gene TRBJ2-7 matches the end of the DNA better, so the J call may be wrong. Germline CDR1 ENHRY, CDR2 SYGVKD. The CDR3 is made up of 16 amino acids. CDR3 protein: CAISEGLAGTPGEQYF. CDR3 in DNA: TGTGCCATCAGTGAGGGACTAGCGGGGACCCCGGGCGAGCAGTACTTC.

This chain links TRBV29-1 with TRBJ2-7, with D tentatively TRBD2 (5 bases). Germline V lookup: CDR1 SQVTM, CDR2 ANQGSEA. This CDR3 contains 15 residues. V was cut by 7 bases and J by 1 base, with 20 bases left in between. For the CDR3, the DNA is TGCAGCGGGGAAGGTGTAGGGAGTGTTTCCTACGAGCAGTACTTC. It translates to CSGEGVGSVSYEQYF.

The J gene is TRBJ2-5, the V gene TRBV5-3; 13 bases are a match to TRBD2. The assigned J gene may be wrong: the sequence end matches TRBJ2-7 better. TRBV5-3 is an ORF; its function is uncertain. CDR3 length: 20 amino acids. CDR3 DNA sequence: TGTGCCAGAAGCTTCGAGGTTGGACTAGCGGGGGCCCGAAGCTCCTACGAGCAGTACTTC. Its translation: CARSFEVGLAGARSSYEQYF.

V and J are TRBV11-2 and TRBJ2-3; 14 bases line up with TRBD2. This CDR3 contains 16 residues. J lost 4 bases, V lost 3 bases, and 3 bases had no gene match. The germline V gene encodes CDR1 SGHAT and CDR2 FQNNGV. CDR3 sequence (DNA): TGTGCCAGCAGCTTGAGACTAGCGGGGGGGCCAGATACGCAGTATTTT. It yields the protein CASSLRLAGGPDTQYF.

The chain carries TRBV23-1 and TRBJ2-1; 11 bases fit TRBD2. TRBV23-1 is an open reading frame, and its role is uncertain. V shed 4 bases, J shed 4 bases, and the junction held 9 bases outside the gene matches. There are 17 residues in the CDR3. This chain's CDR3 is CASSPVLAGVTYNEQFF. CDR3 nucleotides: TGCGCCAGCAGTCCGGTACTAGCGGGAGTTACGTACAATGAGCAGTTCTTC.

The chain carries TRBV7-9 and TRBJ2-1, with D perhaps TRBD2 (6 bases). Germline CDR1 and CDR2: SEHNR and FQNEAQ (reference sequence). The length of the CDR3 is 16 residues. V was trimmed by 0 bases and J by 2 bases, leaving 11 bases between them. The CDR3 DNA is TGTGCCAGCAGCTTAGCCCCGGGGGAGGCCTACAATGAGCAGTTCTTC. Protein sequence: CASSLAPGEAYNEQFF.

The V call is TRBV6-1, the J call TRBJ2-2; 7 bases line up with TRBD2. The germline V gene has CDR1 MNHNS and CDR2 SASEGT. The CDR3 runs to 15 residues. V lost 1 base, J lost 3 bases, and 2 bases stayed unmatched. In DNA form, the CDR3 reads TGTGCCAGCAGTGAAGGCGGGGGAGACACCGGGGAGCTGTTTTTT. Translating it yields CASSEGGGDTGELFF.

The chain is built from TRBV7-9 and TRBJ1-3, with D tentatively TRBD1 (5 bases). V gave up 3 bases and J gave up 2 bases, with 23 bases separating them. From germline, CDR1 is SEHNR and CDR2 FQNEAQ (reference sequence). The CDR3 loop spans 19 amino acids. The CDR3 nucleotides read TGTGCCAGCAGCTTTGGTGGCGCGTCAGGGCGAGCTACTGGAAACACCATATATTTT. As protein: CASSFGGASGRATGNTIYF.

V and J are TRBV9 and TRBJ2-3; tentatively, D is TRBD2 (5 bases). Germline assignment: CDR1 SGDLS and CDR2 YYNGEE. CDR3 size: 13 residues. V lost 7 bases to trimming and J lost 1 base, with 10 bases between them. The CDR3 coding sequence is TGTGCCAGCGGTGAGGAGGGCACAGATACGCAGTATTTT. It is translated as CASGEEGTDTQYF.